The next 6 T cell receptor beta chains were all read from a single sample in a study of T cells in tuberculosis. Here immunoSEQ multiplex PCR was the method, and the copy in TCRdb shows in-frame clones only, minus some. The sample includes tens of thousands of clones, approximately 91% of them seen just once. Sorting used thawed, overnight-rested PBMC stained with anti-CD3, a viability dye and GMM-loaded CD1B tetramer. C32 glucose monomycolate from Rhodococcus equi was loaded onto the CD1B tetramers. Sequencing was carried out using CD1b-GMM tetramer-negative cells sorted from PBMCs. The receptors come from an adult woman with latent tuberculosis.

The rearrangement joins TRBV5-1 to TRBJ2-5; 7 nucleotides match TRBD1. TRBJ2-7 matches the DNA end more closely, so the J call is doubtful. CDR1 is SGHRS, CDR2 YFSETQ, per germline. This CDR3 region has 16 residues. The CDR3 DNA reads TGCGCCAGCAGCTCCCCTGAGACAGGGAGAACCTACGAGCAGTACTTC. Amino acid sequence: CASSSPETGRTYEQYF.

This chain uses TRBV5-4 with TRBJ1-1; 7 bases map to TRBD1. Trimming removed 0 bases from V and 3 bases from J; junction bases left unmatched: 5. Looked up from germline, CDR1 is SGHNT and CDR2 is YYREEE (reference sequence). The CDR3 is 15 residues long. The CDR3 sequence is CASSLGGTVHTEAFF. CDR3 coding DNA: TGTGCCAGCAGCTTGGGGGGGACAGTTCACACTGAAGCTTTCTTT.

The V gene is TRBV2, the J gene TRBJ1-6; TRBD1 agrees at 7 bases. The CDR3 totals 12 residues. J lost 7 bases, V lost 6 bases, and 0 bases had no gene match. Germline lookup yields CDR1 SNHLY and CDR2 FYNNEI. The CDR3 is CASRTGNSPLHF. Written as DNA, the CDR3 is TGTGCCAGCAGGACAGGGAATTCACCCCTCCACTTT.

The chain recombines TRBV27 with TRBJ1-1; the D is unclear. V gave up 7 bases and J gave up 5 bases, with 14 bases separating them. The CDR3 loop spans 13 amino acids. CDR1 MNHEY and CDR2 SMNVEV come from the germline V gene (reference sequence). Here the CDR3 reads CASTPSGYTEAFF. For the CDR3, the DNA is TGTGCCAGCACCCCGAGCGGTTATACTGAAGCTTTCTTT.

The chain is built from TRBV5-1 and TRBJ2-2, with 7 nucleotides matching TRBD1. This CDR3 is 15 amino acids long. Germline CDR1 is SGHRS and CDR2 is YFSETQ. The trim removed 1 base at V and 1 base at J, leaving 1 base unmatched. This chain's CDR3 is CASSLPGGNTGELFF. In DNA, the CDR3 is TGCGCCAGCAGCTTGCCAGGGGGGAACACCGGGGAGCTGTTTTTT.

The chain recombines TRBV5-6 with TRBJ2-7; 10 nucleotides line up with TRBD1. The CDR3 totals 13 residues. Trimming at V came to 3 bases and at J to 7 bases, leaving 4 bases not matched to a gene. The germline CDR1 and CDR2 sequences are SGHDT and YYEEEE. In DNA, the CDR3 is TGTGCCAGCAGCTGGGGGACAGGGGAGGAGCAGTACGTC. Its protein is CASSWGTGEEQYV.